This T cell receptor (beta chain) emerged from a study of T cell responses to AZD1222 COVID-19 vaccine. Broader study findings: Possibly, clonal diversity was underestimated; donors were largely white British and included more females. Reportedly, close to half of spike-specific TCRs are directed against unmutated variant regions.

Germline CDR1 and CDR2: LNHDA and SQIVND (reference sequence). Trimming stripped 9 bases from V and 0 bases from J, with 11 bases between. The CDR3 loop spans 14 amino acids. With regard to this clone: Its specificity is not known.

The assay was immunoSEQ multiplex PCR, and TCRdb's table has in-frame clones only and misses some. The data show more than 110,000 clones, around nine tenths seen once. V and J are TRBV19 and TRBJ2-2; no definite D call. The sample was peripheral blood, taken on day 0 of AZD1222 vaccination. The sequence derives from an adult in good health. The CDR3 DNA reads as TGTGCCAGCAGATACTCTGCGAACACCGGGGAGCTGTTTTTT. It translates to CASRYSANTGELFF.